This T cell receptor beta chain is from a study of T cell clonality in common variable immunodeficiency. Notes on the study in general: Fewer deletions and N-nucleotide insertions were reportedly seen in common variable immunodeficiency TCR beta sequences.

Clones were sequenced by immunoSEQ multiplex PCR, and TCRdb holds only the in-frame ones, with some missing. Listed for the sample are about 5,000 clones, none seen a single time. This clone is judged medium-sized (0.01 to 0.1%). Antigen specificity is unknown. The CDR3 end lies 3 residues beyond the end of the read and is filled in from the germline J gene. The CDR3 loop spans 16 amino acids. The germline V gene has CDR1 MNHEY and CDR2 SVGEGT. Trimming took 2 bases from V and 4 from J, leaving 18 bases between them. The rearrangement links TRBV6-2 or TRBV6-3 to TRBJ2-7; a possible D gene is TRBD2 (6 bases). The source of this sequence is a human donor with common variable immunodeficiency. The sequenced sample was peripheral blood mononuclear cells. CDR3 residues: CASSYLKGGIRYEQYF. The part of the CDR3 DNA that was read is TGTGCCAGCAGTTACCTTAAGGGCGGGATCCGATACGAG.